The 4 T cell receptor beta chains presented below share a single source sample, sequenced in a study of T cell responses to AZD1222 COVID-19 vaccine. Sequencing used immunoSEQ multiplex PCR; TCRdb keeps in-frame clones, though not all of them. The sample lists 55,000 to 80,000 clones, more than 70% seen once, with about an eighth in the top ten. Here the sequenced sample was peripheral blood, taken on day 0 of AZD1222 vaccination. The receptors shown here come from an adult in good health.

The chain links TRBV28 to TRBJ2-1; D gene unclear. V shed 5 bases and J shed 8 bases, with 10 bases lying between them. The CDR3 covers 12 residues. Germline assignment: CDR1 MDHEN and CDR2 SYDVKM. The CDR3 here is CASSPPWDEQFF. The CDR3 DNA follows: TGTGCCAGCAGTCCCCCCTGGGATGAGCAGTTCTTC. Supplemented by reference TRBV28 and TRBJ2-1, the full variable domain reads DVKVTQSSRYLVKRTGEKVFLECVQDMDHENMFWYRQDPGLGLRLIYFSYDVKMKEKGDIPEGYSVSREKKERFSLILESASTNQTSMYLCASSPPWDEQFFGPGTRLTVL.

The gene calls are TRBV28 and TRBJ2-5; D possibly corresponds to TRBD1 (6 bases). CDR3 length equals 13 residues. With 7 bases removed from V and 1 base from J, the gap between germline ends came to 10 bases. From germline, CDR1 is MDHEN and CDR2 SYDVKM. This CDR3 is CASTLGAQETQYF. CDR3 nucleotides: TGTGCCAGCACCTTGGGGGCCCAAGAGACCCAGTACTTC.

The chain recombines TRBV10-3 with TRBJ1-1; TRBD1 aligns across 7 bases. Germline CDR1 and CDR2: ENHRY and SYGVKD. There are 16 residues in the CDR3. The ends lost 4 bases at V and 3 bases at J; junction bases unmatched: 11. In DNA, the CDR3 is TGTGCCATCAGTGGAGCGAACAGGGGCTTTGACACTGAAGCTTTCTTT. The encoded protein is CAISGANRGFDTEAFF.

A single count supports this clone. The chain joins TRBV3-1 (or the pseudogene TRBV3-2) to TRBJ1-1, with TRBD1 as a possible D gene (5 bases). This CDR3 is built from 14 residues. The V gene lost 8 bases and the J gene lost 5 bases, with 18 bases spanning the gap. CDR1 is LGHDT and CDR2 is YNNKEL in the germline V gene (reference sequence). CDR3 residues: CASGQGVLRTEAFF. CDR3 coding DNA: TGTGCCAGCGGGCAGGGCGTCCTAAGAACTGAAGCTTTCTTT.